Sequencing of this TCR beta chain was carried out in a study of blood T cell repertoires in COVID-19 (dated by TCRdb to 2020 to 2021). About the full investigation: Samples covering the acute and convalescent phases of COVID-19 were provided by collaborators in the United States, Italy and Spain. The prospective study material was composed of cDNA or gDNA derived from T cells, B-cell-depleted T cells, or PBMCs. Deeply sampled blood TCRbeta repertoires from subjects exposed to, actively infected with, or recovered from COVID-19 were included in the dataset. The repertoires were released in a freely available public database intended as a resource for research on the immune response to SARS-CoV-2. Samples were obtained from the ongoing ImmuneRACE study (first 160 participants) and from some 1,300 subjects provided by 6 global collaborators. The sample metadata nearly always contained a de-identified subject ID, COVID-19 status, age in years and sex. HLA class I and class II types, where available, came from metadata supplied by the sample provider rather than from assay-based typing. The investigation overall reported the following: The quantity of clinical and demographic metadata differed by source and by participant and was supplied without curation.

Trimming takes 4 bases from V and 2 bases from J, and the germline ends sit 14 bases apart. Reading the germline V gene (reference sequence) gives CDR1 LGHDT and CDR2 YNNKEL. The CDR3 goes from the cysteine to the phenylalanine over 15 residues. This entry keeps only the CDR3 DNA: 45 bases, framed from base 1. Of note for this clone: The target of this receptor is not known. No base qualities exist here, and no much larger clone lies one base off it.

Enrolling through a virtual design, the prospective study's participants ranged in age from roughly 18 to 95 years and lived across 20 to 25 United States geographic areas. In the prospective study, cohorts were assigned on the basis of participant-reported clinical history obtained from a screening survey and a study questionnaire. Recovered participants in ImmuneRACE Cohort 3 were defined as having two consecutive negative NP/OP PCR tests, clearance from a healthcare professional, or resolution of symptoms. Each participant in the prospective study had whole blood, serum and a nasopharyngeal or oropharyngeal swab collected by mobile phlebotomists. Prospective study participants could optionally give additional blood draws and questionnaires over an approximately two-month period. Blood samples from the prospective study were shipped frozen or at room temperature prior to DNA extraction. TCRbeta CDR3 regions were amplified from genomic DNA using the immunoSEQ Assay, a bias-controlled multiplex PCR. The study's processing was this. Nucleated cell counts per sample were estimated from amplification of reference gene primers within the assay. To quantify the absolute abundance of each unique TCRbeta CDR3 rearrangement, sequence reads were collapsed and filtered. For each sample, productive Simpson clonality was calculated as the square root of Simpson's diversity index over productive rearrangements. Imported from immuneACCESS, the table was reduced by TCRdb to in-frame sequences with V and J called. These copies leave out some clones; in studies compared against another copy, an unresolved V gene accounts for under half, and the cause of the remainder is not known. From that table come the V and J calls and clone size; the DNA was used to work out D and trimming. For this sample the table gives 150,000 to 200,000 clones, of which 84% were detected only once. The ten largest clones capture roughly 15% of the sample.

The sequencing input was PBMCs or T cells enriched from blood (not recorded which). The rearranged chain carries TRBV3-1 (or the pseudogene TRBV3-2) and TRBJ1-2; possibly the D gene is TRBD1, per 5 matching bases. The sequence was collected from a man aged 50-60 years who had recovered from COVID-19. The sequenced DNA: TGTGCCAGCAGCCCTCGCGGGGACCGAAACTATGGCTACACCTTC. The encoded protein is CASSPRGDRNYGYTF.